Sequencing of this T cell receptor beta chain was carried out in a study of early T cells in non-severe SARS-CoV-2 infection. For the study at large: The sequenced material was bulk RNA from unsorted whole blood, and its chains were unpaired.

In the case of this clonotype: The antigen remains unidentified.

Whole-study results and caveats: Matching results from VDJdb favored anti-spike CD8 responses, leaving private and CD4 specificities undetected.

The germline V gene has CDR1 SQVTM and CDR2 ANQGSEA. The V end lost 1 base, the J end lost 6 bases, and 16 bases lay between the germline ends. The CDR3 loop spans 14 amino acids. TCRdb reanalysed the 5' RACE reads using MiXCR and keeps one entry per CDR3 protein. Here the sample spans tens of thousands of distinct CDR3 sequences, over 7.5% being singletons. The chain is built from TRBV29-1 and TRBJ2-7; D is unclear. The receptor was derived from an adult who was a healthcare worker with PCR-confirmed SARS-CoV-2 infection or an uninfected control (not recorded which). Material: whole blood. The DNA for the CDR3 is TGCAGCGTTGAAGTATCCCGACTGCTACGCGAGCAGTACTTC. Residues: CSVEVSRLLREQYF.